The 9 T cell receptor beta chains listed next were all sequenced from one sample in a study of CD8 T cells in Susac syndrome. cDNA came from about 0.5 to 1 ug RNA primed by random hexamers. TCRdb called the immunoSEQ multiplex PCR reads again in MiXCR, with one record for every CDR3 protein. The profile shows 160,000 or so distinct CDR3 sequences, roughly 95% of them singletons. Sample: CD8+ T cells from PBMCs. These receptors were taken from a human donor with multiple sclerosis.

CDR3: CSARELDGTLVWKTQYF. The CDR3 bases are TGCAGTGCTAGAGAACTAGATGGCACCCTCGTCTGGAAGACCCAGTACTTC. The V call is TRBV20-1, the J call TRBJ2-5; D might be TRBD2 (5 bases). CDR1 DFQATT and CDR2 SNEGSKA come from the germline V gene (reference sequence). V lost 0 bases, J lost 6 bases, and 23 bases lay in between. CDR3 length: 17 amino acids.

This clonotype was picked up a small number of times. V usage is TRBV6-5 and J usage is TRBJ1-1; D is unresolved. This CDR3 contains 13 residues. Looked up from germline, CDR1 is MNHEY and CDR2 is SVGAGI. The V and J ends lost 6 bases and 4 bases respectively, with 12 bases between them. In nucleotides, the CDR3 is TGTGCCAGCAGGTACACGTTGGGCACTGAAGCTTTCTTT. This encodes CASRYTLGTEAFF.

The chain's CDR3 is CSVGGVGTDTQYF. DNA of the CDR3: TGCAGCGTTGGAGGGGTTGGCACAGATACGCAGTATTTT. The rearrangement uses TRBV29-1 and TRBJ2-3, with D perhaps being TRBD1 or TRBD2 (5 bases each). CDR3 length: 13 residues. Looked up from germline, CDR1 is SQVTM and CDR2 is ANQGSEA. V was clipped by 4 bases and J by 1 base, with 9 bases between them.

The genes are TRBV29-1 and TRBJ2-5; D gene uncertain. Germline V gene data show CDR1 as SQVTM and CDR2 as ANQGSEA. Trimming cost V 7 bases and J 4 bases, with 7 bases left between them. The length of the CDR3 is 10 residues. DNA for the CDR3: TGCAGCGCTACGCTAGAGACCCAGTACTTC. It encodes CSATLETQYF.

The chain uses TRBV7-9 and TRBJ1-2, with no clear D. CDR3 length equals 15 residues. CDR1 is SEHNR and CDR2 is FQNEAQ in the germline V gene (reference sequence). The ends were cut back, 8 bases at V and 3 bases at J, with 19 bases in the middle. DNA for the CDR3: TGTGCCAGCCCCATAGACCCGATACGGGACTATGGCTACACCTTC. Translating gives CASPIDPIRDYGYTF.

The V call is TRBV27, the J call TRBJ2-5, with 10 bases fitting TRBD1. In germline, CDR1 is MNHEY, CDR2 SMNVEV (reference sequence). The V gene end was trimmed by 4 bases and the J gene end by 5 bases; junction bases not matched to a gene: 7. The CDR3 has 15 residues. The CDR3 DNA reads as TGTGCCAGCAGTTCCCCGGGACAGGGGTGGGAGACCCAGTACTTC. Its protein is CASSSPGQGWETQYF.

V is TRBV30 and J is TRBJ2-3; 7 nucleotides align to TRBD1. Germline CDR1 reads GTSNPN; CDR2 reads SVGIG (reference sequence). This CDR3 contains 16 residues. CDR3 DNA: TGTGGTCAGGGGGACCCTCACGGATCTGGCACAGATACGCAGTATTTT. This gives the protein CGQGDPHGSGTDTQYF.

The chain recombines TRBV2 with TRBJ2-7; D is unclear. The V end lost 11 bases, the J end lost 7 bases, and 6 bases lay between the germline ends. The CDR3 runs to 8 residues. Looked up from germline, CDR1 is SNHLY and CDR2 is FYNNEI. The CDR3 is CASTEQYF. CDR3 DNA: TGTGCCTCAACAGAGCAGTACTTC.

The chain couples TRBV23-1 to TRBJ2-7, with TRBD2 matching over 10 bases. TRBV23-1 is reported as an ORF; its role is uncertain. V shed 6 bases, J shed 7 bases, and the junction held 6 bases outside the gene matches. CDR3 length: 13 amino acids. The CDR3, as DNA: TGCGCCAGCAGCTCTAGCGGGAGTGAGGAGCAGTACTTC. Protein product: CASSSSGSEEQYF.